The 16 T cell receptor beta chains given below trace back to one sample, sequenced in a study of shared clonotypes between healthy human individuals. The assay was immunoSEQ multiplex PCR, and TCRdb's table has in-frame clones only and misses some. The table lists about 1.9 million clones, 80% to 95% of them singletons. CD45RO-negative CD8 cells positively selected for CCR7 made up the naive population, which excluded terminally differentiated effector memory CD45RA+ cells. Sequencing was carried out using naive CD8+ T cells from PBMCs. These receptor sequences come from a young man in good health. Some clones in this sample may be carry-over from other donors' samples.

J is TRBJ2-1 and V is TRBV9; 8 nucleotides match TRBD1. Germline trimming cut 2 bases from V and 4 bases from J; bases unmatched to any gene: 5. CDR1 and CDR2 from the germline V gene are SGDLS and YYNGEE. The CDR3 has 15 amino acids. The CDR3 sequence: CASSVTGEVYNEQFF. DNA for the CDR3: TGTGCCAGCAGCGTGACAGGGGAAGTATACAATGAGCAGTTCTTC.

The chain combines TRBV4-2 with TRBJ2-5; 8 bases align to TRBD2. Germline lookup yields CDR1 LGHNA and CDR2 YNFKEQ. The CDR3 extends over 13 amino acids. Losses at the gene ends were 4 bases for V and 3 bases for J; bases not matched to a gene: 1. The CDR3 loop is CASSPGLEETQYF. DNA of the CDR3: TGTGCCAGCAGCCCGGGACTAGAAGAGACCCAGTACTTC.

The V call is TRBV10-3, the J call TRBJ2-1; 8 nucleotides agree with TRBD2. The CDR3 totals 15 residues. Germline V CDR1 and CDR2: ENHRY, SYGVKD. The V segment lost 6 bases and the J segment 4 bases; nucleotides outside the gene matches: 8. CDR3 sequence reads: CAIRVSGVSYNEQFF. The CDR3, as DNA: TGTGCCATCAGAGTTAGCGGGGTTTCGTACAATGAGCAGTTCTTC.

The chain couples TRBV5-5 to TRBJ2-5, with TRBD2 identical over 9 bases. Germline CDR1 and CDR2: SGHKS and YYEKEE (reference sequence). CDR3 size: 14 residues. V was pared by 2 bases and J by 7 bases, with 6 bases of the junction left unmatched. CDR3: CASSFDWREGTQYF. CDR3 sequence (DNA): TGTGCCAGCAGCTTTGATTGGCGGGAGGGGACCCAGTACTTC. The full variable domain, with the rest looked up from reference TRBV5-5 and TRBJ2-5, is DAGVTQSPTHLIKTRGQQVTLRCSPISGHKSVSWYQQVLGQGPQFIFQYYEKEERGRGNFPDRFSARQFPNYSSELNVNALLLGDSALYLCASSFDWREGTQYFGPGTRLLVL.

The CDR3 protein is CASRPTGTGGVQYF. CDR3 sequence (DNA): TGTGCCAGCAGACCAACCGGGACAGGGGGAGTTCAGTACTTC. The V gene is TRBV28, the J gene TRBJ2-4, with 11 bases fitting TRBD1. Germline V lookup: CDR1 MDHEN, CDR2 SYDVKM. The V segment lost 6 bases and the J segment 11 bases; nucleotides outside the gene matches: 9. This CDR3 is 14 amino acids long.

This clone was seen a single time. CDR3 protein: CASSPGTAPLNTEAFF. The DNA for the CDR3 is TGCGCCAGCAGCCCGGGGACAGCCCCATTGAACACTGAAGCTTTCTTT. J is TRBJ1-1 and V is TRBV4-3; 7 bases map to TRBD1. CDR3 length: 16 amino acids. Germline trimming cut 4 bases from V and 0 bases from J; bases unmatched to any gene: 8. CDR1 is LGHNA, CDR2 YSLEER, per germline.

In the case of this clone: The junction does not match germline at one end; this may be a read error. The rearrangement links TRBV10-3 to TRBJ2-7; possibly TRBD2 for D (6 bases). The CDR3 has 13 residues. CDR1 and CDR2 from the germline V gene are ENHRY and SYGVKD. Here the CDR3 DNA reads TGTGCCATCAGTGCTACGGTGGAAAAGGGAGGAGACTTC. Its translation is CAISATVEKGGDF.

The chain links TRBV7-2 to TRBJ2-3; TRBD2 matches at 13 bases. Germline V gives CDR1 SGHTA, CDR2 FQGNSA. J lost 5 bases, V lost 2 bases, and 10 bases had no gene match. CDR3 length: 18 residues. The CDR3: CASSLWGTSGVVGDTQYF. The CDR3 nucleotides read TGTGCCAGCAGCTTATGGGGGACTAGCGGGGTGGTAGGAGATACGCAGTATTTT.

The J gene is TRBJ1-2, the V gene TRBV6-5; perhaps TRBD1 as D (5 bases). Trimming cost V 2 bases and J 0 bases, with 10 bases left between them. CDR1 and CDR2 (germline): MNHEY, SVGAGI. The CDR3 is 15 residues long. The CDR3 bases are TGTGCCAGCAGTTACGGGGCCAGAGCTAACTATGGCTACACCTTC. Its protein is CASSYGARANYGYTF.

The rearrangement links TRBV2 to TRBJ1-6; D uncertain. Looked up from germline, CDR1 is SNHLY and CDR2 is FYNNEI. Deletions cut 4 bases from V and 10 bases from J, with 14 bases between. The CDR3 extends over 14 amino acids. The CDR3 DNA reads as TGTGCCAGCAGTGGCCCCACCCGCGGGTCACCCCTCCACTTT. The encoded protein is CASSGPTRGSPLHF.

This clone has more than one count but fewer than ten. This chain joins TRBV4-1 and TRBJ1-2; a weak D match, TRBD1 (5 bases). The V and J ends lost 0 bases and 6 bases respectively, with 20 bases between them. Germline CDR1 MGHRA, CDR2 YSYEKL. The CDR3 consists of 17 residues. The CDR3 DNA is TGCGCCAGCAGCCAAGACCCAGGGAACGGGGCGCGGGATGGCTACACCTTC. Amino acids: CASSQDPGNGARDGYTF.

V and J are TRBV7-8 and TRBJ2-7, with 9 positions matching TRBD2. The CDR3 loop spans 16 amino acids. CDR1 SGHVS and CDR2 FQNEAQ come from the germline V gene. The V segment lost 5 bases and the J segment 3 bases; nucleotides outside the gene matches: 11. This CDR3 is CASSPIGQREDYEQYF. CDR3 DNA sequence: TGTGCCAGCAGCCCGATCGGACAGCGGGAGGACTACGAGCAGTACTTC.

This clone was seen once. V and J are TRBV7-2 and TRBJ2-1; 11 bases are shared with TRBD2. Germline V gene data show CDR1 as SGHTA and CDR2 as FQGNSA. The ends lost 4 bases at V and 4 bases at J; junction bases unmatched: 9. The CDR3 is 17 residues long. CDR3 DNA: TGTGCCAGCAGCTCCGCCGTCCTAGCGGGAGGATACAATGAGCAGTTCTTC. Translated: CASSSAVLAGGYNEQFF.

This chain links TRBV5-1 with TRBJ1-1, with 7 bases lining up with TRBD1. The CDR3 has 18 residues. Germline V gene sequence: CDR1 SGHRS, CDR2 YFSETQ. With 4 bases clipped from V and 3 bases from J, the junction kept 18 bases outside the gene matches. The CDR3 loop is CASSLPVGDPGGDTEAFF. CDR3 sequence (DNA): TGCGCCAGCAGCCTCCCGGTGGGGGACCCAGGGGGGGACACTGAAGCTTTCTTT. Full variable domain (rest looked up from reference TRBV5-1 and TRBJ1-1): KAGVTQTPRYLIKTRGQQVTLSCSPISGHRSVSWYQQTPGQGLQFLFEYFSETQRNKGNFPGRFSGRQFSNSRSEMNVSTLELGDSALYLCASSLPVGDPGGDTEAFFGQGTRLTVV.

CDR3 DNA sequence: TGTGCCAGCAGCGAACAGGGCCTGGGGTATTTCCACGAGCAGTACTTC. This codes for CASSEQGLGYFHEQYF. The chain is built from TRBV5-6 and TRBJ2-7; TRBD1 is a possible D gene (6 bases). This CDR3 is 16 amino acids long. Germline V gene sequence: CDR1 SGHDT, CDR2 YYEEEE. Deletions cut 4 bases from V and 5 bases from J, with 22 bases between.

This clone has a single count. The chain combines TRBV14 with TRBJ2-2, with D perhaps TRBD2 (5 bases). CDR1 and CDR2 from the germline V gene are SGHDN and FVKESK. Trimming cost V 4 bases and J 5 bases, with 8 bases left between them. The CDR3 runs to 13 residues. The CDR3 here is CASSLSGTGELFF. The CDR3 DNA follows: TGTGCCAGCAGCCTTTCGGGGACCGGGGAGCTGTTTTTT.